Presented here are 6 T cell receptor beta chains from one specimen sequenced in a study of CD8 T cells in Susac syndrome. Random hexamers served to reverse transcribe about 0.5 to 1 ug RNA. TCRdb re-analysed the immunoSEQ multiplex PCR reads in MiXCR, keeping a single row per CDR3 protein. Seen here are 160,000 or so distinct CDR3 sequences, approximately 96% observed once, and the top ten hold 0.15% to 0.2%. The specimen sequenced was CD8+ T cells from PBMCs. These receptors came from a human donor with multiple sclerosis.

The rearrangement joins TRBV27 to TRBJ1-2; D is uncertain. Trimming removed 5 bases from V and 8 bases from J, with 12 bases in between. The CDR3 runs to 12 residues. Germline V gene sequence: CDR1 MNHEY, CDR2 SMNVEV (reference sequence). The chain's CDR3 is CASSRPGRGYTF. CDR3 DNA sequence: TGTGCCAGCAGTCGCCCCGGGAGGGGCTACACCTTC.

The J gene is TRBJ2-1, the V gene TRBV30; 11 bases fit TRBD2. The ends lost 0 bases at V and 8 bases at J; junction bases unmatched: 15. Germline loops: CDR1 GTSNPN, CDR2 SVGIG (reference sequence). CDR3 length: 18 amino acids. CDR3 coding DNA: TGTGCCTGGAGTGTAGTAGCGGGAGGGCCGTCGGGGTTCTATGAGCAGTTCTTC. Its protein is CAWSVVAGGPSGFYEQFF.

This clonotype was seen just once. CDR3 nucleotides: TGTGCCAGCAGCCGACCACTCTACCTAATTGACAGGCATCTTCATGGCTACACCTTC. Its protein product is CASSRPLYLIDRHLHGYTF. This chain joins TRBV5-6 and TRBJ1-2, with D perhaps TRBD1 (6 bases). CDR3 length equals 19 residues. Trimming stripped 4 bases from V and 6 bases from J, with 31 bases between. Germline V gives CDR1 SGHDT, CDR2 YYEEEE.

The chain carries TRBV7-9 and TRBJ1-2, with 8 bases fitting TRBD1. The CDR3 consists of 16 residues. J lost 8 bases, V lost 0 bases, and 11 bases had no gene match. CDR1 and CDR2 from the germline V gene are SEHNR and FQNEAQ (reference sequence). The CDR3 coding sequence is TGTGCCAGCAGCTTAGCGCCCCTGGACAGGGTAGAGGGCTACACCTTC. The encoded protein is CASSLAPLDRVEGYTF.

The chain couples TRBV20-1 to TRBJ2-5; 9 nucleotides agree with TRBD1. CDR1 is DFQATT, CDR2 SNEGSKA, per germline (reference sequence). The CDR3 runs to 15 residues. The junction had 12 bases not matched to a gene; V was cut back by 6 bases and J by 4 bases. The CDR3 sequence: CSAGAMGQGLETQYF. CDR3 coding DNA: TGCAGTGCAGGCGCCATGGGACAGGGTTTAGAGACCCAGTACTTC.

The CDR3, as DNA: TGTGCTAGTGCCTCGGGGGTCAATCAGCCCCAGCATTTT. Its protein is CASASGVNQPQHF. The chain combines TRBV12-5 with TRBJ1-5; D perhaps matches TRBD1 (5 bases). Germline V lookup: CDR1 LGHNT, CDR2 FRNRAP. The V end lost 7 bases, the J end lost 3 bases, and 10 bases lay between the germline ends. This CDR3 comprises 13 residues. The entire variable domain, with the rest obtained from reference TRBV12-5 and TRBJ1-5, is as follows: DARVTQTPRHKVTEMGQEVTMRCQPILGHNTVFWYRQTMMQGLELLAYFRNRAPLDDSGMPKDRFSAEMPDATLATLKIQPSEPRDSAVYFCASASGVNQPQHFGDGTRLSIL.